This TCR beta chain was documented in a study of cytomegalovirus exposure and HLA in healthy donors. Study results and limitations: The study listed 164 cytomegalovirus-associated TCR beta chains.

Vbeta (60) and Jbeta (13) primers were used in the PCR. Repertoires were generated with immunoSEQ multiplex PCR, while TCRdb's copy carries only in-frame clones and drops some. Its table records about 210,000 clones. Note on this clone: The antigen remains unidentified.

This CDR3 comprises 13 residues. V shed 4 bases and J 9 bases; nucleotides not matched to a gene: 6. Germline V gene sequence: CDR1 SGHTA, CDR2 FQGNSA. The sequence derives from a woman in her 30s in good health and CMV-seropositive. The sample taken for sequencing was PBMCs. The chain combines TRBV7-2 with TRBJ2-5; 9 bases are a match to TRBD2. CDR3 in DNA: TGTGCCAGCAGCTACGGACTAGCGAGGCCCCAGTACTTC. Its protein product is CASSYGLARPQYF.